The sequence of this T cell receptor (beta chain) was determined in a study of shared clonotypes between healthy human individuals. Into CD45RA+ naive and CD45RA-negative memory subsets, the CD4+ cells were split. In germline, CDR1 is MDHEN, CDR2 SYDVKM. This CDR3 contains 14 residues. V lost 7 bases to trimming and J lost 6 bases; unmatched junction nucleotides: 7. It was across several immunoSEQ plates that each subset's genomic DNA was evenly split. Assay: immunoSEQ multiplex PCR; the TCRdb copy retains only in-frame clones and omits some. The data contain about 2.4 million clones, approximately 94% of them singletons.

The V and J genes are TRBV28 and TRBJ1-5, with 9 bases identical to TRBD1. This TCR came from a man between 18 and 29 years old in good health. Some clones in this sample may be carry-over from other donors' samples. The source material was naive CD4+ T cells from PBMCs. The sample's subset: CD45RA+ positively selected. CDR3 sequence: CASTTGQGTQPQHF. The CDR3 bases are TGTGCCAGCACCACCGGACAGGGGACTCAGCCCCAGCATTTT. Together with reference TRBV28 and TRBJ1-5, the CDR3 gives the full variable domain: DVKVTQSSRYLVKRTGEKVFLECVQDMDHENMFWYRQDPGLGLRLIYFSYDVKMKEKGDIPEGYSVSREKKERFSLILESASTNQTSMYLCASTTGQGTQPQHFGDGTRLSIL.